These T cell receptor beta chains were read from a single sample in a study of OX40 agonist ivuxolimab in advanced cancers. Measured with immunoSEQ multiplex PCR; TCRdb has only the in-frame clones, and not every one. The sample records about 60,000 clones, about 82% being singletons. This sample comprised CD4+ or CD8+ T cells sorted from blood, obtained in a trial of the OX40 agonist ivuxolimab. These receptors all come from an adult with an advanced solid tumor such as melanoma, head and neck, liver or kidney cancer. Each CDR3 is given with its conserved first and last residue. A D gene is named only where the DNA matches it firmly. Not all rows give a size; the values are once, few, many and, for expanded clones, a class.

v_call: TRBV5-4
clone_size: -
j_call: TRBJ1-1
d_call: -
cdr3_aa: CASSPGLMDTEAFF
cdr3_nt: TGTGCCAGCAGCCCAGGGTTAATGGACACTGAAGCTTTCTTT

v_call: TRBV5-4
clone_size: -
j_call: TRBJ2-2
d_call: -
cdr3_aa: CASSALAGELFF
cdr3_nt: TGTGCCAGCAGCGCCCTAGCCGGGGAGCTGTTTTTT

v_call: TRBV7-6
clone_size: -
j_call: TRBJ2-2
d_call: TRBD1
cdr3_aa: CASSLGTGGVGELFF
cdr3_nt: TGTGCCAGCAGCCTCGGGACAGGGGGGGTCGGGGAGCTGTTTTTT

v_call: TRBV5-1
clone_size: -
j_call: TRBJ2-1
d_call: TRBD1
cdr3_aa: CASSGGQVRNEQFF
cdr3_nt: TGCGCCAGCAGCGGGGGACAGGTCCGCAATGAGCAGTTCTTC

v_call: TRBV6-5
clone_size: -
j_call: TRBJ1-2
d_call: -
cdr3_aa: CASERGSSNGYTF
cdr3_nt: TGTGCCAGCGAAAGAGGATCGTCTAATGGCTACACCTTC

v_call: TRBV18
clone_size: -
j_call: TRBJ1-1
d_call: -
cdr3_aa: CASSLDTNTEAFF
cdr3_nt: TGTGCCAGCTCACTCGACACGAACACTGAAGCTTTCTTT

v_call: TRBV7-9
clone_size: -
j_call: TRBJ1-4
d_call: -
cdr3_aa: CASSFVQLNEKLFF
cdr3_nt: TGTGCCAGCAGCTTCGTACAGCTTAATGAAAAACTGTTTTTT

v_call: TRBV14
clone_size: -
j_call: TRBJ1-3
d_call: TRBD1
cdr3_aa: CASSHFDPGQTQDTIYF
cdr3_nt: TGTGCCAGCAGCCATTTCGATCCGGGACAGACCCAGGACACCATATATTTT

v_call: TRBV19
clone_size: -
j_call: TRBJ1-2
d_call: -
cdr3_aa: CASSILTGYEDGYTF
cdr3_nt: TGTGCCAGTAGTATTCTAACAGGGTATGAGGATGGCTACACCTTC

v_call: TRBV4-1
clone_size: -
j_call: TRBJ2-3
d_call: -
cdr3_aa: CASSQDRDGNTQYF
cdr3_nt: TGCGCCAGCAGCCAAGATCGAGACGGAAATACGCAGTATTTT

v_call: TRBV29-1
clone_size: -
j_call: TRBJ2-6
d_call: TRBD1
cdr3_aa: CSVDLDRDGTNVLTF
cdr3_nt: TGCAGCGTTGATCTGGACAGGGATGGTACCAACGTCCTGACTTTC

v_call: TRBV11-3
clone_size: -
j_call: TRBJ2-2
d_call: TRBD1
cdr3_aa: CASSLDEGQGLSGELFF
cdr3_nt: TGTGCCAGCAGCTTAGACGAGGGACAGGGGCTCTCCGGGGAGCTGTTTTTT

v_call: TRBV29-1
clone_size: -
j_call: TRBJ1-5
d_call: -
cdr3_aa: CSVMDRDQPQHF
cdr3_nt: TGCAGCGTAATGGACCGAGATCAGCCCCAGCATTTT

v_call: TRBV7-6
clone_size: few
j_call: TRBJ2-2
d_call: TRBD2
cdr3_aa: CASRGGTSGFGELFF
cdr3_nt: TGTGCCAGCAGAGGAGGGACTAGCGGGTTCGGGGAGCTGTTTTTT

v_call: TRBV18
clone_size: -
j_call: TRBJ1-1
d_call: -
cdr3_aa: CASSPLESGAFF
cdr3_nt: TGTGCCAGCTCACCTCTCGAATCGGGAGCTTTCTTT

v_call: TRBV11-3
clone_size: -
j_call: TRBJ2-1
d_call: TRBD1
cdr3_aa: CASSKTGQEPSNEQFF
cdr3_nt: TGTGCCAGCAGCAAGACGGGACAGGAACCCTCGAATGAGCAGTTCTTC

v_call: TRBV5-8
clone_size: -
j_call: TRBJ1-2
d_call: TRBD1
cdr3_aa: CASSPWTGHHGYTF
cdr3_nt: TGTGCCAGCAGCCCATGGACAGGGCATCACGGCTACACCTTC

v_call: TRBV5-4
clone_size: -
j_call: TRBJ2-5
d_call: -
cdr3_aa: CASSSQGVETQYF
cdr3_nt: TGTGCCAGCAGCTCACAGGGTGTGGAGACCCAGTACTTC

v_call: TRBV6-5
clone_size: -
j_call: TRBJ1-2
d_call: TRBD1
cdr3_aa: CASSKEQGWYGYTF
cdr3_nt: TGTGCCAGCAGTAAAGAACAGGGGTGGTATGGCTACACCTTC

v_call: TRBV10-3
clone_size: -
j_call: TRBJ2-1
d_call: -
cdr3_aa: CAISPANSYNEQFF
cdr3_nt: TGTGCCATCAGTCCTGCTAACTCCTACAATGAGCAGTTCTTC

v_call: TRBV5-6
clone_size: -
j_call: TRBJ2-1
d_call: TRBD2
cdr3_aa: CASSQLSGGLFYNEQFF
cdr3_nt: TGTGCCAGCAGCCAACTAAGCGGGGGACTTTTCTACAATGAGCAGTTCTTC

v_call: TRBV5-1
clone_size: once
j_call: TRBJ2-3
d_call: -
cdr3_aa: CASSPLRDTDTQYF
cdr3_nt: TGCGCCAGCAGCCCCCTCAGGGACACAGATACGCAGTATTTT

v_call: TRBV5-1
clone_size: -
j_call: TRBJ2-3
d_call: TRBD2
cdr3_aa: CASSSNPGLAEADTQYF
cdr3_nt: TGCGCCAGCAGCTCAAACCCAGGACTAGCCGAAGCAGATACGCAGTATTTT

v_call: TRBV6-5
clone_size: -
j_call: TRBJ2-1
d_call: TRBD2
cdr3_aa: CASSRTSGTYNEQFF
cdr3_nt: TGTGCCAGCAGCCGGACTAGCGGGACCTACAATGAGCAGTTCTTC

v_call: TRBV9
clone_size: -
j_call: TRBJ2-3
d_call: -
cdr3_aa: CASSRQPTDTQYF
cdr3_nt: TGTGCCAGCAGTCGACAGCCCACAGATACGCAGTATTTT

v_call: TRBV9
clone_size: -
j_call: TRBJ1-1
d_call: -
cdr3_aa: CASSVAAGFAWGGNTEAFF
cdr3_nt: TGTGCCAGCAGCGTAGCGGCAGGGTTCGCCTGGGGGGGCAACACTGAAGCTTTCTTT

v_call: TRBV27
clone_size: -
j_call: TRBJ2-7
d_call: TRBD1
cdr3_aa: CASRSLDRSSYEQYF
cdr3_nt: TGTGCCAGCAGATCACTGGACAGGAGCTCCTACGAGCAGTACTTC

v_call: TRBV7-9
clone_size: -
j_call: TRBJ2-2
d_call: -
cdr3_aa: CASSDLTVPNTGELFF
cdr3_nt: TGTGCCAGCAGCGATTTGACAGTTCCCAACACCGGGGAGCTGTTTTTT

v_call: TRBV18
clone_size: -
j_call: TRBJ1-1
d_call: -
cdr3_aa: CASSPSSVTTEAFF
cdr3_nt: TGTGCCAGCTCACCAAGCAGCGTGACCACTGAAGCTTTCTTT

v_call: TRBV11-3
clone_size: -
j_call: TRBJ2-3
d_call: TRBD2
cdr3_aa: CASSPGGSIGTDTQYF
cdr3_nt: TGTGCCAGCAGCCCGGGAGGGAGTATTGGCACAGATACGCAGTATTTT

v_call: TRBV7-9
clone_size: -
j_call: TRBJ2-5
d_call: TRBD1
cdr3_aa: CASSPGTGKETQYF
cdr3_nt: TGTGCCAGCAGCCCCGGGACAGGGAAAGAGACCCAGTACTTC

v_call: TRBV5-1
clone_size: -
j_call: TRBJ2-5
d_call: -
cdr3_aa: CASSLGQALRETQYF
cdr3_nt: TGCGCCAGCAGCTTGGGTCAGGCCCTTCGGGAGACCCAGTACTTC

v_call: TRBV5-6
clone_size: -
j_call: TRBJ2-3
d_call: -
cdr3_aa: CASSLGTRTDTQYF
cdr3_nt: TGTGCCAGCAGCTTGGGGACCCGCACAGATACGCAGTATTTT

v_call: TRBV2
clone_size: -
j_call: TRBJ2-5
d_call: TRBD1
cdr3_aa: CASSRGLVETQYF
cdr3_nt: TGTGCCAGCAGTAGGGGGCTCGTAGAGACCCAGTACTTC

v_call: TRBV5-1
clone_size: -
j_call: TRBJ1-6
d_call: -
cdr3_aa: CASSLEDYSPLHF
cdr3_nt: TGCGCCAGCAGCCTGGAGGACTATTCACCCCTCCACTTT

v_call: TRBV4-2
clone_size: -
j_call: TRBJ2-7
d_call: TRBD2
cdr3_aa: CASSQEQSGSFPYEQYF
cdr3_nt: TGTGCCAGCAGCCAAGAACAAAGCGGGAGTTTCCCCTACGAGCAGTACTTC

v_call: TRBV10-3
clone_size: -
j_call: TRBJ1-3
d_call: -
cdr3_aa: CAISEWKSSGNTIYF
cdr3_nt: TGTGCCATCAGTGAATGGAAGAGCTCTGGAAACACCATATATTTT

v_call: TRBV7-9
clone_size: -
j_call: TRBJ2-5
d_call: -
cdr3_aa: CASSFGGIETQYF
cdr3_nt: TGTGCCAGCAGCTTTGGGGGAATAGAGACCCAGTACTTC

v_call: TRBV19
clone_size: -
j_call: TRBJ1-2
d_call: -
cdr3_aa: CASSIPGSLVDYTF
cdr3_nt: TGTGCCAGTAGTATACCAGGGTCCTTGGTAGACTACACCTTC

v_call: TRBV4-1
clone_size: -
j_call: TRBJ2-2
d_call: TRBD1
cdr3_aa: CASSQAGTGDTGELFF
cdr3_nt: TGCGCCAGCAGCCAAGCCGGGACAGGGGACACCGGGGAGCTGTTTTTT

v_call: TRBV5-4
clone_size: -
j_call: TRBJ2-1
d_call: TRBD1
cdr3_aa: CASSFFQGANNEQFF
cdr3_nt: TGTGCCAGCAGCTTCTTCCAGGGGGCTAACAATGAGCAGTTCTTC